This entry concerns a single T cell receptor (beta chain). The antigen it recognizes is unknown. It has no much larger one-base neighbor in the sample; base qualities were not kept. The sequencing machine was an Illumina HiSeq 1500. TCRdb reran the public reads through fastp at Q25 and MiXCR, keeping productive beta chains. Records with the same CDR3 protein are collapsed into one entry carrying the most frequent genes and DNA. Here the sample has roughly 990,000 distinct CDR3 sequences; about a third occur a single time. Clones ranked in the top ten supply roughly 13% of the sample. These data are taken from a study of T cell repertoires in cytomegalovirus infection (dated by TCRdb to between 2017 and 2020). The study in broad terms: The peptide stimulations were aimed at well-studied HLA-B-restricted epitopes as well as recently identified HLA-C-restricted CMV epitopes, whose presentation resists viral immunomodulation. The HLA type of each donor mattered for the analysis, because public TCR beta signatures pointed to carriage of CMV infection along with the matching HLA type. What the study reported, not specific to this receptor: Carriers of CMV infection plus the relevant HLA type were discriminated by the cumulative frequency of public TCR beta family members in the study cohort and in an independent roughly 400-donor cohort. The ex vivo response was dominated by HLA-C-restricted CMV-specific TCR beta clonotypes, which also provided the single most frequent clonotype in two of eight donors.

From its cysteine to its phenylalanine, the CDR3 spans 16 amino acids. Only CDR3 DNA is held: 48 bases, read in frame from base 1. Deletion took 3 bases off V and 0 bases off J, with a span of 14 bases between the germline ends. Reading the germline V gene gives CDR1 SNHLY and CDR2 FYNNEI. The treatment or condition label on this specimen signifies: in vitro stimulation with specific CMV peptide epitopes to enrich CMV-specific T cells. The rearranged chain carries TRBV2 and TRBJ1-1; too little of a D gene remains to name it. The sample here was cultured CD8+ T cells from PBMCs, taken from culture after CMV antigen stimulation. The sequence was obtained from a human donor in good health (CMV status not recorded). Some clones in this sample may be carry-over from other donors' samples. The DNA sequence reads TGTGCCAGCAGTGATTGGGCCACACGCATGAACACTGAAGCTTTCTTT. Its translation reads: CASSDWATRMNTEAFF.